Listed below are T cell receptor beta chains from one sample, sequenced in a study of T cells in Graves' hyperthyroidism and ophthalmopathy. TCRdb re-called the multiplex PCR reads through MiXCR, storing one row per CDR3 protein. The sample records about 840,000 distinct CDR3 sequences, roughly 40% being singletons. Material: blood. Every receptor here comes from a man aged 18 to 30 with Graves' hyperthyroidism. CDR3s include the opening cysteine and the closing phenylalanine or tryptophan. The order of the fields is CDR3 protein, CDR3 DNA, V gene, D gene, clone size, J gene. D genes are given only for firm matches. Part of the rows lack a size; the others show once, few, many or a class for expanded clones.

CASSEVTGSGVGGYGYTF	TGTGCCAGCAGTGAAGTAACCGGGTCTGGTGTAGGGGGTTATGGCTACACCTTC	TRBV2	-	-	TRBJ1-2
CASTGIDFMNTEAFF	TGTGCCAGTACAGGGATAGACTTTATGAACACTGAAGCTTTCTTT	TRBV19	-	-	TRBJ1-1
CASSYDRYTEAFF	TGTGCCAGCAGTTATGACAGATACACTGAAGCTTTCTTT	TRBV12-3/TRBV12-4	-	few	TRBJ1-1
CASSLDGGGYQETQYF	TGTGCCAGCAGCTTGGATGGCGGGGGGTACCAAGAGACCCAGTACTTC	TRBV5-4	TRBD2	-	TRBJ2-5
CSVFGYGYTF	TGCAGCGTATTTGGCTATGGCTACACCTTC	TRBV29-1	-	many	TRBJ1-2
CASSSRDRGRRYEQYF	TGTGCCAGCAGCTCTCGTGACAGGGGGCGCCGGTACGAGCAGTACTTC	TRBV7-2	TRBD1	-	TRBJ2-7
CASRSGEGWTEAFF	TGTGCCAGTAGGTCGGGTGAGGGCTGGACTGAAGCTTTCTTT	TRBV25-1	-	many	TRBJ1-1
CASSPADRGTEAFF	TGTGCCAGCAGCCCGGCGGACAGGGGTACTGAAGCTTTCTTT	TRBV9	TRBD1	-	TRBJ1-1
CASSLRNSGSETQYF	TGTGCCAGCAGCTTACGGAATAGCGGGAGTGAGACCCAGTACTTC	TRBV13	TRBD2	few	TRBJ2-5
CASGPASGLETQYF	TGTGCCAGCGGCCCTGCCTCGGGGCTGGAGACCCAGTACTTC	TRBV6-5	-	-	TRBJ2-5
CASSLDLMSSGGGETQYF	TGTGCCAGCAGCTTAGACTTGATGTCTAGCGGAGGTGGGGAGACCCAGTACTTC	TRBV7-2	TRBD2	-	TRBJ2-5
CASSSGGWTEAFF	TGCGCCAGCAGCAGCGGGGGATGGACTGAAGCTTTCTTT	TRBV5-1	-	-	TRBJ1-1
CASSSPGGMNTEAFF	TGTGCCAGCAGCTCTCCAGGGGGGATGAACACTGAAGCTTTCTTT	TRBV6-5	TRBD1	once	TRBJ1-1
CSARPTGTGGGYTF	TGCAGTGCTAGACCAACCGGGACAGGGGGCGGCTACACCTTC	TRBV20-1	TRBD1	many	TRBJ1-2
CASRSDRGWQPQHF	TGTGCCAGCAGGAGTGACAGGGGATGGCAGCCCCAGCATTTT	TRBV2	TRBD1	many	TRBJ1-5
CASSYSGSRETQYF	TGTGCCAGCAGTTACTCGGGAAGTCGCGAGACCCAGTACTTC	TRBV6-5	-	-	TRBJ2-5
CSASTRGTVSEQYF	TGCAGTGCTAGTACGCGCGGAACTGTTTCCGAGCAGTACTTC	TRBV20-1	-	-	TRBJ2-7
CSATDPLLGNTIYF	TGCAGTGCTACAGACCCCCTCCTTGGAAACACCATATATTTT	TRBV20-1	-	-	TRBJ1-3
CASRLQDTEAFF	TGTGCCAGCAGACTCCAGGACACTGAAGCTTTCTTT	TRBV28	-	few	TRBJ1-1
CASSPGSEETQYF	TGTGCCAGCAGCCCAGGATCTGAAGAGACCCAGTACTTC	TRBV7-9	-	-	TRBJ2-5
CASSLGAGYETQYF	TGCGCCAGCAGCTTGGGTGCAGGATACGAGACCCAGTACTTC	TRBV5-1	-	once	TRBJ2-5
CASTPAGRSSGNTIYF	TGTGCCAGTACCCCAGCCGGGCGGTCCTCTGGAAACACCATATATTTT	TRBV19	-	-	TRBJ1-3
CASSLSADNSPLHF	TGTGCCAGCAGCTTAAGTGCTGATAATTCACCCCTCCACTTT	TRBV7-8	-	many	TRBJ1-6
CASVRTGLWDQPQHF	TGTGCCAGCGTCCGGACGGGGCTTTGGGATCAGCCCCAGCATTTT	TRBV7-8	-	-	TRBJ1-5
CASSFGQGAYSPLHF	TGTGCCAGCAGCTTTGGACAGGGGGCGTATTCACCCCTCCACTTT	TRBV5-6	TRBD1	-	TRBJ1-6
CASSARTGTRYEQYF	TGTGCCAGCAGCGCCCGGACAGGGACCCGCTACGAGCAGTACTTC	TRBV4-2	TRBD1	-	TRBJ2-7
CASSVWVVPRAFF	TGTGCCAGCAGCGTTTGGGTGGTGCCTAGGGCTTTCTTT	TRBV13	-	-	TRBJ1-1
CASSSRAGELFF	TGTGCTAGCAGCTCTAGGGCCGGGGAGCTGTTTTTT	TRBV7-7	-	many	TRBJ2-2
CASSIDTGTGGSYGYTF	TGTGCCAGTAGTATAGACACCGGGACAGGGGGAAGCTATGGCTACACCTTC	TRBV19	TRBD1	-	TRBJ1-2
CSARDRDRDEAFF	TGCAGTGCTAGAGATCGGGACCGCGATGAAGCTTTCTTT	TRBV20-1	-	-	TRBJ1-1
CASSQPGQGSTGELFF	TGTGCCAGCAGCCAACCGGGACAGGGGAGCACCGGGGAGCTGTTTTTT	TRBV14	TRBD1	few	TRBJ2-2
CASSLILAGGGYGYTF	TGTGCCAGCAGTTTAATCCTCGCGGGTGGGGGCTATGGCTACACCTTC	TRBV12-3/TRBV12-4	-	-	TRBJ1-2
CASSILFLNTEAFF	TGTGCCAGTAGTATTCTGTTCCTCAACACTGAAGCTTTCTTT	TRBV19	-	few	TRBJ1-1
CASSYNGEWAYTF	TGTGCCAGCAGTTACAACGGGGAATGGGCCTACACCTTC	TRBV10-2	-	-	TRBJ1-2
CASSIAGGNTEAFF	TGTGCCAGTAGTATCGCAGGGGGGAACACTGAAGCTTTCTTT	TRBV19	TRBD1	many	TRBJ1-1
CSAKDTLTVNTEAFF	TGCAGTGCCAAAGACACCCTAACAGTGAACACTGAAGCTTTCTTT	TRBV20-1	-	few	TRBJ1-1
CASSLGGQNNQPQHF	TGCGCCAGCAGCTTGGGTGGACAGAACAATCAGCCCCAGCATTTT	TRBV5-1	-	-	TRBJ1-5
CASSLPGANEKLFF	TGTGCCAGCAGCTTACCAGGGGCTAATGAAAAACTGTTTTTT	TRBV7-6	-	few	TRBJ1-4
CSAITGAPRKTQYF	TGCAGTGCTATTACAGGGGCCCCCAGGAAGACCCAGTACTTC	TRBV20-1	TRBD1	-	TRBJ2-5
CSATDPRTNEKLFF	TGCAGTGCCACCGACCCGCGAACTAATGAAAAACTGTTTTTT	TRBV20-1	-	-	TRBJ1-4
CASSVSGSCEQYF	TGTGCCAGCAGCGTTAGCGGATCCTGCGAGCAGTACTTC	TRBV9	-	many	TRBJ2-7
CASSQEILAGSYEQYF	TGCGCCAGCAGCCAAGAAATCCTAGCGGGGAGCTACGAGCAGTACTTC	TRBV7-8	TRBD2	-	TRBJ2-7
CATSKGGNSPLHF	TGTGCCACCTCGAAGGGAGGCAATTCACCCCTCCACTTT	TRBV15	-	-	TRBJ1-6
CATSDDSGGGNQPQHF	TGTGCCACCAGTGATGACTCGGGCGGAGGCAATCAGCCCCAGCATTTT	TRBV24-1	-	-	TRBJ1-5
CASSLGQGKYNSPLHF	TGTGCCAGCAGTTTGGGACAAGGAAAGTATAATTCACCCCTCCACTTT	TRBV25-1	-	-	TRBJ1-6
CASSAPRGNTGELFF	TGTGCCAGCAGTGCCCCCAGGGGGAACACCGGGGAGCTGTTTTTT	TRBV12-3/TRBV12-4	-	few	TRBJ2-2
CAWSPQVEAFF	TGTGCCTGGAGTCCACAGGTGGAAGCTTTCTTT	TRBV30	-	-	TRBJ1-1
CASRGGFGDRNSPLHF	TGTGCCAGCCGAGGGGGGTTCGGGGACAGAAATTCACCCCTCCACTTT	TRBV12-3/TRBV12-4	TRBD1	-	TRBJ1-6
CASSLGRQGGSSRGYGYTF	TGTGCCAGCAGTTTGGGGAGACAGGGAGGATCTAGTAGGGGCTATGGCTACACCTTC	TRBV25-1	TRBD1	-	TRBJ1-2
CSASTGARNQPQHF	TGCAGTGCTTCGACAGGGGCGCGCAATCAGCCCCAGCATTTT	TRBV20-1	TRBD1	once	TRBJ1-5
CASSEFGTERETQYF	TGTGCCAGCAGTGAATTCGGGACAGAGAGAGAGACCCAGTACTTC	TRBV2	TRBD1	many	TRBJ2-5
CASGVLGNTEAFF	TGTGCCAGCGGGGTCCTTGGGAACACTGAAGCTTTCTTT	TRBV6-5	-	-	TRBJ1-1
CASSGKQGAGGTQYF	TGTGCCAGCAGCGGCAAACAGGGGGCGGGCGGGACCCAGTACTTC	TRBV7-3	TRBD1	-	TRBJ2-5
CASSYSEGTGYTF	TGTGCCAGCAGTTACTCGGAGGGGACTGGCTACACCTTC	TRBV7-2	-	few	TRBJ1-2
CASSLAARGETQYF	TGTGCCAGCAGCTTGGCGGCCCGCGGAGAGACCCAGTACTTC	TRBV7-2	-	few	TRBJ2-5